The 27 T cell receptor beta chains below were found in one sample sequenced in a study of human T cells and chemical hapten exposure. Time point described: patch test 3, about 24 weeks after DPC sensitization. Treatment meaning: therapeutic diphenylcyclopropenone sensitization with weekly scalp DPC. TCRdb re-called the RACE reads through MiXCR, storing one row per CDR3 protein. The sample shows some 110,000 distinct CDR3 sequences, 30% to 35% of them seen only once. Sequencing was performed on whole blood, taken in connection with sensitization to the hapten diphenylcyclopropenone (DPC). The receptors were sampled from a man aged 40-50 years with alopecia areata. Some clones in this sample may be carry-over from other donors' samples.

This clonotype was detected a few times. The CDR3 sequence is CSAPDSRWSGELFF. CDR3 coding DNA: TGCAGTGCCCCGGACTCCCGTTGGAGCGGGGAGCTGTTTTTT. This chain joins TRBV20-1 and TRBJ2-2; a weak D match, TRBD2 (5 bases). The CDR3 consists of 14 residues. Germline CDR1 DFQATT, CDR2 SNEGSKA (reference sequence). The V end lost 6 bases, the J end lost 7 bases, and 18 bases lay between the germline ends.

This clonotype was picked up a small number of times. J is TRBJ2-5 and V is TRBV18; tentative D call: TRBD2 (6 bases). Trimming took 6 bases from V and 1 from J, leaving 12 bases between them. The CDR3 runs to 14 residues. Germline V lookup: CDR1 KGHSH, CDR2 LQKENI. CDR3: CASSQLGGQETQYF. Written as DNA, the CDR3 is TGTGCCAGCTCCCAACTCGGGGGCCAAGAGACCCAGTACTTC.

This clonotype was detected only a few times. The chain is built from TRBV27 and TRBJ2-7, with a tentative D call TRBD2 (5 bases). This CDR3 spans 14 amino acids. Germline CDR1 MNHEY, CDR2 SMNVEV (reference sequence). With 6 bases removed from V and 6 bases from J, the gap between germline ends came to 18 bases. The CDR3 bases are TGTGCCAGCAGCCCAGGACGGGGAGAGGTCGAGCAGTACTTC. Encoded protein: CASSPGRGEVEQYF.

The chain has TRBV7-2 and TRBJ1-2, with TRBD1 matching over 7 bases. Looked up from germline, CDR1 is SGHTA and CDR2 is FQGNSA. The V and J ends lost 1 base and 1 base, in that order; junction bases with no gene match: 9. CDR3 length: 17 amino acids. CDR3 in amino acids: CASSLVTGRGINYGYTF. DNA of the CDR3: TGTGCCAGCAGCTTAGTGACAGGGAGGGGGATTAACTATGGCTACACCTTC.

This clonotype came up a few times. The V call is TRBV20-1, the J call TRBJ2-7, with D hard to call. The CDR3 runs 11 residues. V was clipped by 0 bases and J by 2 bases, with 2 bases between them. Germline CDR1 DFQATT, CDR2 SNEGSKA (reference sequence). CDR3 in amino acids: CSAREAYEQYF. As DNA, the CDR3 is TGCAGTGCTAGAGAAGCCTACGAGCAGTACTTC.

This clonotype was counted only a few times. The V gene is TRBV20-1, the J gene TRBJ2-1, with D possibly being TRBD2 (6 bases). Germline V gives CDR1 DFQATT, CDR2 SNEGSKA (reference sequence). The CDR3 covers 14 residues. The V gene lost 5 bases and the J gene lost 3 bases, with 14 bases spanning the gap. CDR3 region: CSAPETGLYNEQFF. The CDR3 coding sequence is TGCAGTGCTCCGGAAACGGGACTCTACAATGAGCAGTTCTTC.

The chain uses TRBV5-1 and TRBJ1-4; no clear D gene. The CDR3 runs to 11 residues. The germline V gene encodes CDR1 SGHRS and CDR2 YFSETQ. Trimming took off 4 bases at V and 5 bases at J, with 3 bases between the two ends. In DNA, the CDR3 is TGCGCCAGCAGCCAGAATGAAAAACTGTTTTTT. Its protein product is CASSQNEKLFF.

The chain uses TRBV10-3 and TRBJ2-5; maybe TRBD1 (5 bases). Germline values: CDR1 ENHRY, CDR2 SYGVKD. Trimming took 3 bases from V and 5 from J, leaving 13 bases between them. The CDR3 has 14 residues. CDR3 in amino acids: CAISEFVGAETQYF. DNA of the CDR3: TGTGCCATCAGTGAATTCGTTGGGGCGGAGACCCAGTACTTC.

This clonotype was recorded a few times. The rearrangement uses TRBV20-1 and TRBJ1-1; the match to TRBD1 covers 7 bases. CDR3 size: 14 residues. Germline CDR1 DFQATT, CDR2 SNEGSKA (reference sequence). The CDR3 loop is CSPAQGGMNTEAFF. The DNA of the CDR3 is TGCAGCCCAGCTCAGGGGGGGATGAACACTGAAGCTTTCTTT.

This clonotype was detected a few times. The rearrangement uses TRBV4-1 and TRBJ1-1, with 10 bases matching TRBD1. Germline CDR1 MGHRA, CDR2 YSYEKL. CDR3 length: 15 residues. V was pared by 6 bases and J by 5 bases, with 9 bases of the junction left unmatched. CDR3 amino acids: CASSFAGTGDTEAFF. The CDR3, as DNA: TGCGCCAGCAGTTTTGCCGGGACAGGGGATACTGAAGCTTTCTTT.

Remarks on this clonotype: The junction departs from germline at one end; a sequencing error may be responsible. The genes are TRBV3-1 and TRBJ2-2; D may be TRBD2 (6 bases). CDR3 length: 13 residues. From germline, CDR1 is LGHDT and CDR2 YNNKEL (reference sequence). CDR3 DNA sequence: TGTGCCAACAGCCAGCTAGCGACTGGGGAGCTGTTTTTT. It encodes CANSQLATGELFF. The complete variable domain, with remaining parts taken from reference TRBV3-1 and TRBJ2-2, reads DTAVSQTPKYLVTQMGNDKSIKCEQNLGHDTMYWYKQDSKKFLKIMFSYNNKELIINETVPNRFSPKSPDKAHLNLHINSLELGDSAVYFCANSQLATGELFFGEGSRLTVL.

This clonotype came up a few times. The J gene is TRBJ2-5, the V gene TRBV6-5, with D unresolved. From germline, CDR1 is MNHEY and CDR2 SVGAGI. Trimming pared 6 bases from V and 8 bases from J, leaving 19 bases between. CDR3 length equals 14 residues. The DNA of the CDR3 is TGTGCCAGCAGGGCGGAGACATCCGCGTCAACCCAGTACTTC. Encoded protein: CASRAETSASTQYF.

This clonotype was detected a few times. The chain has TRBV4-1 and TRBJ2-2, with D possibly matching TRBD1 (5 bases). CDR1 and CDR2 (germline): MGHRA, YSYEKL. Trimming removed 0 bases from V and 6 bases from J, with 11 bases in between. There are 15 residues in the CDR3. The DNA for the CDR3 is TGCGCCAGCAGCCAAGAAGGCAGGGTACCCGGGGAGCTGTTTTTT. Protein product: CASSQEGRVPGELFF.

The chain recombines TRBV14 with TRBJ1-4; D might be TRBD1 (6 bases). Looked up from germline, CDR1 is SGHDN and CDR2 is FVKESK. This CDR3 has 15 amino acids. The V gene lost 3 bases and the J gene lost 10 bases, with 18 bases spanning the gap. The CDR3 nucleotides read TGTGCCAGCAGCCAGTATGCAGGGGCGGAGGGAAAACTGTTTTTT. It is translated as CASSQYAGAEGKLFF.

Details on this clonotype: A read error may produce the germline difference seen at one junction end. CDR3: CATNRDPGAESGVGYTF. The CDR3 DNA reads as TGTGCCACCAACAGAGATCCCGGGGCGGAATCAGGTGTGGGCTACACCTTC. This chain links TRBV15 with TRBJ1-2; possibly TRBD1 for D (5 bases). CDR1 LNHNV and CDR2 YYDKDF come from the germline V gene (reference sequence). The CDR3 runs to 17 residues.

The CDR3 nucleotides read TGCGCCAGCAGCTTGGCCCTACAGACACCCCTCCACTTT. This codes for CASSLALQTPLHF. The rearrangement uses TRBV5-1 and TRBJ1-6, with D unclear. Germline assignment: CDR1 SGHRS and CDR2 YFSETQ. Between the trimmed V and J ends, which lost 0 bases and 11 bases, there was a span of 9 bases. The CDR3 extends over 13 amino acids.

This clonotype was picked up a small number of times. This rearrangement joins TRBV29-1 to TRBJ2-3; D is ambiguous. The CDR3 sequence is 13 residues long. Germline V lookup: CDR1 SQVTM, CDR2 ANQGSEA. V gave up 4 bases and J gave up 2 bases, with 10 bases separating them. CDR3 bases: TGCAGCGTTGGAGTGGCGGACACAGATACGCAGTATTTT. Amino acids: CSVGVADTDTQYF.

V gene TRBV29-1 combines with J gene TRBJ2-2, with TRBD1 identical over 7 bases. After removal of 8 bases from V and 0 bases from J, the junction contained 12 bases not matched to a gene. The CDR3 sequence is 16 residues long. Germline loops: CDR1 SQVTM, CDR2 ANQGSEA. The CDR3 DNA sequence: TGCAGCATCCCGGGACAGCGTAAAACGAACACCGGGGAGCTGTTTTTT. It translates to CSIPGQRKTNTGELFF.

The rearrangement uses TRBV20-1 and TRBJ2-4; TRBD2 aligns across 8 bases. The length of the CDR3 is 15 residues. CDR1 and CDR2 from the germline V gene are DFQATT and SNEGSKA (reference sequence). J was trimmed by 2 bases and V by 3 bases; bases with no gene match: 6. CDR3 nucleotide sequence: TGCAGTGCTAGTGCCGGGGGGGGCTCCAAAAACATTCAGTACTTC. Protein product: CSASAGGGSKNIQYF.

The chain recombines TRBV29-1 with TRBJ2-1, with 13 bases that match TRBD2. The germline V gene encodes CDR1 SQVTM and CDR2 ANQGSEA. The CDR3 length is 15 residues. Trimming took 5 bases from V and 8 from J; bases not matched to a gene: 9. The CDR3 here is CSVSRTSGSGDEQFF. CDR3 nucleotides: TGCAGCGTTTCCAGGACTAGCGGGAGTGGGGATGAGCAGTTCTTC.

In DNA form, the CDR3 reads TGCGCCAGCAGCTTGGGGGACTACAACAATGAGCAGTTCTTC. It yields the protein CASSLGDYNNEQFF. The gene calls are TRBV5-1 and TRBJ2-1, with 7 bases identical to TRBD2. The length of the CDR3 is 14 residues. J lost 5 bases, V lost 0 bases, and 2 bases had no gene match. Germline assignment: CDR1 SGHRS and CDR2 YFSETQ.

The chain uses TRBV20-1 and TRBJ2-4; TRBD2 matches at 10 bases. This CDR3 is 15 amino acids long. From germline, CDR1 is DFQATT and CDR2 SNEGSKA (reference sequence). After removal of 1 base from V and 5 bases from J, the junction contained 5 bases not matched to a gene. The CDR3 region is CSARGTSGPQNIQYF. The CDR3 DNA sequence: TGCAGTGCTAGAGGGACTAGCGGACCTCAAAACATTCAGTACTTC.

The rearrangement joins TRBV2 to TRBJ2-7; possibly TRBD2 for D (6 bases). The V and J ends lost 4 bases and 2 bases respectively, with 21 bases between them. The germline gives CDR1 SNHLY, CDR2 FYNNEI. The CDR3 spans 17 residues. Here the CDR3 DNA reads TGTGCCAGCAGTGGCAGCCACCTCGGGGGTAGTGCCTACGAGCAGTACTTC. It is translated as CASSGSHLGGSAYEQYF.

The chain uses TRBV6-1 and TRBJ2-3; 8 bases align to TRBD1. The CDR3 has 15 amino acids. From germline, CDR1 is MNHNS and CDR2 SASEGT. V gave up 5 bases and J gave up 2 bases; unmatched junction bases: 6. The CDR3 loop is CASSLRDRLTDTQYF. DNA of the CDR3: TGTGCCAGCAGTCTCCGGGACAGGCTCACAGATACGCAGTATTTT.

The chain is built from TRBV4-2 and TRBJ1-6; no firm D call. CDR1 and CDR2 (germline): LGHNA, YNFKEQ. The CDR3 length is 15 residues. Trimming pared 0 bases from V and 8 bases from J, leaving 11 bases between. The DNA for the CDR3 is TGTGCCAGCAGCCAAGATCGGGGAGATGATTCACCCCTCCACTTT. Translated, it gives CASSQDRGDDSPLHF.

This clonotype occurred a few times. The chain carries TRBV24-1 and TRBJ2-3; possibly TRBD1 for D (6 bases). The CDR3 extends over 14 amino acids. The V end lost 9 bases, the J end lost 6 bases, and 18 bases lay between the germline ends. Looked up from germline, CDR1 is KGHDR and CDR2 is SFDVKD. CDR3 region: CATARGQSPDTQYF. The CDR3 DNA is TGTGCCACCGCCAGGGGCCAAAGCCCCGATACGCAGTATTTT.

CDR3 DNA sequence: TGTGCCAGCAGCTCTCCAACAGGACGCTCTGGAAACACCATATATTTT. Protein sequence: CASSSPTGRSGNTIYF. This chain uses TRBV5-6 with TRBJ1-3; a possible D gene is TRBD1 (5 bases). Germline V gene sequence: CDR1 SGHDT, CDR2 YYEEEE. The V end lost 3 bases, the J end lost 0 bases, and 13 bases lay between the germline ends. The CDR3 spans 16 residues.